The 15 T cell receptor beta chains reported below all come from one sample, sequenced in a study of shared clonotypes between healthy human individuals. Naive CD8 cells were CD45RO-negative, positively selected for CCR7, excluding terminally differentiated effector memory CD45RA+ cells. The assay was immunoSEQ multiplex PCR, and TCRdb's table has in-frame clones only and misses some. The table records approximately 1.9 million clones, around 93% of them present only once. The material sequenced was naive CD8+ T cells from PBMCs. These receptors were collected from a man aged 18 to 30 in good health. Some clones in this sample may be carry-over from other donors' samples.

CDR3 bases: TGCGCCAGCAGCCCGCGGACAGGGGGCATTCAGCCCCAGCATTTT. Residues: CASSPRTGGIQPQHF. The chain is built from TRBV4-1 and TRBJ1-5, with TRBD1 matching 11 bases. V gave up 4 bases and J gave up 6 bases; unmatched junction bases: 5. The length of the CDR3 is 15 residues. Germline CDR1 and CDR2: MGHRA and YSYEKL.

The chain joins TRBV9 to TRBJ1-1; 8 nucleotides agree with TRBD1. This CDR3 has 16 amino acids. The germline V gene has CDR1 SGDLS and CDR2 YYNGEE. The junction had 10 bases not matched to a gene; V was cut back by 2 bases and J by 4 bases. The CDR3 sequence is CASSVGWTGFGTEAFF. For the CDR3, the DNA is TGTGCCAGCAGCGTGGGCTGGACAGGGTTCGGCACTGAAGCTTTCTTT. Full variable domain (outside the CDR3, taken from reference TRBV9 and TRBJ1-1): DSGVTQTPKHLITATGQRVTLRCSPRSGDLSVYWYQQSLDQGLQFLIQYYNGEERAKGNILERFSAQQFPDLHSELNLSSLELGDSALYFCASSVGWTGFGTEAFFGQGTRLTVV.

The rearrangement joins TRBV27 to TRBJ2-7, with 7 positions matching TRBD1. CDR3 length: 16 residues. CDR1 MNHEY and CDR2 SMNVEV come from the germline V gene (reference sequence). V lost 5 bases, J lost 4 bases, and 14 bases stayed unmatched. CDR3 sequence reads: CASSPSLGQQTYEQYF. The CDR3 DNA follows: TGTGCCAGCAGTCCCTCCTTGGGACAGCAAACTTACGAGCAGTACTTC.

Notes on this clone: This CDR3 is also generated by other DNA sequences in the sample. This rearrangement joins TRBV9 to TRBJ1-3; 9 nucleotides match TRBD1. Germline V gene data show CDR1 as SGDLS and CDR2 as YYNGEE. CDR3 length: 13 residues. Trimming cost V 7 bases and J 4 bases; bases outside gene matches: 3. The CDR3 DNA reads as TGTGCCAGCTCCGGGACAGGGGGAAACACCATATATTTT. Its protein is CASSGTGGNTIYF.

This sequence joins TRBV4-1 and TRBJ2-7; 8 bases line up with TRBD2. Germline CDR1 is MGHRA and CDR2 is YSYEKL. V gave up 3 bases and J gave up 7 bases; unmatched junction bases: 11. The CDR3 length is 15 residues. The CDR3 nucleotides read TGCGCCAGCAGCCAGGCGTCGGGACTAGTCGGTGAGCAGTACTTC. Amino acid sequence: CASSQASGLVGEQYF.

This clone appeared a single time. V and J are TRBV27 and TRBJ2-7; D is unclear. Germline values: CDR1 MNHEY, CDR2 SMNVEV (reference sequence). V was clipped by 3 bases and J by 1 base, with 13 bases between them. The CDR3 is 15 residues long. CDR3 residues: CASSLWAGASYEQYF. The CDR3, as DNA: TGTGCCAGCAGTTTGTGGGCAGGTGCTTCCTACGAGCAGTACTTC.

CDR3 in amino acids: CASSERGLWTQYF. The CDR3 DNA sequence: TGTGCCAGCAGCGAGAGAGGCCTCTGGACGCAGTATTTT. This chain uses TRBV5-4 with TRBJ2-3; D gene uncertain. This CDR3 is 13 amino acids long. The V end was cut by 4 bases, the J end by 9 bases, with 15 bases between. Per the germline V gene, CDR1 is SGHNT and CDR2 is YYREEE (reference sequence).

CDR3 sequence reads: CAIRSGPLDNEQFF. The DNA of the CDR3 is TGTGCCATTCGATCCGGGCCCCTAGATAATGAGCAGTTCTTC. This chain joins TRBV10-3 and TRBJ2-1; unclear D gene. Germline V CDR1 and CDR2: ENHRY, SYGVKD. With 9 bases removed from V and 7 bases from J, the gap between germline ends came to 19 bases. The CDR3 has 14 amino acids.

This chain joins TRBV27 and TRBJ2-7; weak D call: TRBD2 (6 bases). The CDR3 is 13 residues long. Germline V gene data show CDR1 as MNHEY and CDR2 as SMNVEV (reference sequence). Trimming took off 3 bases at V and 6 bases at J, with 12 bases between the two ends. This chain's CDR3 is CASSFGTSIEQYF. The CDR3 DNA is TGTGCCAGCAGTTTCGGCACTAGCATCGAGCAGTACTTC.

This chain uses TRBV11-2 with TRBJ2-7; TRBD2 aligns across 12 bases. This CDR3 is built from 15 residues. V shed 4 bases, J shed 1 base, and the junction held 2 bases outside the gene matches. Germline-derived CDR1 and CDR2 are SGHAT and FQNNGV. The CDR3 region is CASSWTSGISYEQYF. DNA of the CDR3: TGTGCCAGCAGCTGGACTAGCGGGATTTCCTACGAGCAGTACTTC.

CDR3 protein: CASSSSTGGNGYTF. DNA of the CDR3: TGCGCCAGCAGCTCCTCGACAGGGGGCAATGGCTACACCTTC. The chain couples TRBV5-1 to TRBJ1-2, with TRBD1 matching 10 bases. The CDR3 has 14 residues. J was trimmed by 6 bases and V by 3 bases; bases with no gene match: 5. CDR1 and CDR2 from the germline V gene are SGHRS and YFSETQ. The variable domain in full, with the rest retrieved from reference TRBV5-1 and TRBJ1-2, is KAGVTQTPRYLIKTRGQQVTLSCSPISGHRSVSWYQQTPGQGLQFLFEYFSETQRNKGNFPGRFSGRQFSNSRSEMNVSTLELGDSALYLCASSSSTGGNGYTFGSGTRLTVV.

The V gene is TRBV4-2, the J gene TRBJ2-3; D is uncertain. The V end was cut by 3 bases, the J end by 6 bases, with 13 bases between. The germline gives CDR1 LGHNA, CDR2 YNFKEQ. This CDR3 has 14 residues. DNA of the CDR3: TGTGCCAGCAGCCACCTCAGGTCTCAGGATACGCAGTATTTT. Protein: CASSHLRSQDTQYF.

The chain uses TRBV28 and TRBJ1-1, with 7 bases identical to TRBD1. V was clipped by 3 bases and J by 10 bases; unmatched bases: 8. CDR1 is MDHEN and CDR2 is SYDVKM in the germline V gene. This CDR3 is built from 13 residues. The CDR3, as DNA: TGTGCCAGCAGTTTCGTCCAGGGGGAGGGAGCTTTCTTT. It specifies CASSFVQGEGAFF.

The rearrangement links TRBV7-8 to TRBJ2-6, with D uncertain. V was clipped by 1 base and J by 2 bases, with 12 bases between them. This CDR3 is 17 amino acids long. Germline CDR1 SGHVS, CDR2 FQNEAQ. The CDR3 bases are TGTGCCAGCAGCTTAGGATACCTACCTGCTGGGGCCAACGTCCTGACTTTC. It codes for CASSLGYLPAGANVLTF.

V and J are TRBV9 and TRBJ1-1; no definite D call. Trimming took 5 bases from V and 0 from J, leaving 8 bases between them. CDR1 SGDLS and CDR2 YYNGEE come from the germline V gene. The CDR3 extends over 13 amino acids. For the CDR3, the DNA is TGTGCCAGCAGGGGGTCGATGAACACTGAAGCTTTCTTT. It is translated as CASRGSMNTEAFF.